This is a list of T cell receptor beta chains from one sample in a study of blood T cell repertoires in COVID-19. Assay: immunoSEQ multiplex PCR; the TCRdb copy retains only in-frame clones and omits some. The table records around 310,000 clones, about 90% of them present only once. Sequencing was done on a sample of peripheral blood. Source of these receptors: a woman in her forties with COVID-19, enrolled during active disease. CDR3s include the opening cysteine and the closing phenylalanine or tryptophan. Each record gives: CDR3 length, V gene, clone size, D gene, J gene, CDR3 protein, CDR3 DNA. The D gene is left open where the match is weak. Some rows mark clone size as missing; the rest say once, few, many or name a class of expanded clone.

15,TRBV7-2,NA,NA,TRBJ1-1,CASSYGASLATEAFF,TGTGCCAGCAGCTATGGGGCTAGTTTGGCCACTGAAGCTTTCTTT
14,TRBV10-2,NA,NA,TRBJ2-7,CASKQPGTSYEQYF,TGCGCCAGCAAGCAACCCGGGACTTCCTACGAGCAGTACTTC
12,TRBV28,NA,NA,TRBJ1-2,CASSFQVYGYTF,TGTGCCAGCAGTTTCCAGGTCTATGGCTACACCTTC
11,TRBV27,NA,TRBD2,TRBJ2-1,CATDAGGEQFF,TGTGCCACAGATGCGGGAGGTGAGCAGTTCTTC
14,TRBV5-1,NA,TRBD1,TRBJ2-7,CASSFRDSNYEQYF,TGCGCCAGCAGCTTCCGGGACAGTAACTACGAGCAGTACTTC
16,TRBV9,NA,NA,TRBJ2-1,CASSPRGSDSYNEQFF,TGTGCCAGCAGCCCCCGGGGGAGTGACTCCTACAATGAGCAGTTCTTC
17,TRBV19,NA,NA,TRBJ1-1,CASSIGRGSLMNTEAFF,TGTGCCAGTAGTATAGGTCGGGGGTCTTTAATGAACACTGAAGCTTTCTTT
13,TRBV6-5,NA,NA,TRBJ1-1,CATRREGGTEAFF,TGTGCCACCCGGCGGGAGGGGGGCACTGAAGCTTTCTTT
12,TRBV15,once,NA,TRBJ1-2,CATSRRQYGYTF,TGTGCCACCAGCAGAAGACAATACGGCTACACCTTC
16,TRBV5-1,NA,TRBD2,TRBJ2-2,CASSLTSGVNTGELFF,TGCGCCAGCAGCTTGACTAGCGGGGTAAACACCGGGGAGCTGTTTTTT
14,TRBV6-5,NA,TRBD2,TRBJ2-7,CALSIAGGLYEQYF,TGTGCCCTTTCCATAGCGGGAGGTTTATACGAGCAGTACTTC
14,TRBV9,NA,TRBD1,TRBJ2-1,CASSAQTGGVEQFF,TGTGCCAGCAGCGCCCAAACAGGGGGCGTTGAGCAGTTCTTC
13,TRBV5-1,NA,NA,TRBJ2-1,CASSLDSNNEQFF,TGCGCCAGCAGCTTAGACAGTAACAATGAGCAGTTCTTC
14,TRBV9,NA,NA,TRBJ1-6,CASSPGGYNSPLHF,TGTGCCAGCAGCCCGGGGGGGTATAATTCACCCCTCCACTTT
12,TRBV7-9,few,NA,TRBJ1-1,CASGDTNTEAFF,TGTGCCAGCGGGGACACGAACACTGAAGCTTTCTTT
16,TRBV7-8,NA,TRBD1,TRBJ1-1,CASSLRDRVVNTEAFF,TGTGCCAGCAGCTTAAGGGACAGGGTTGTGAACACTGAAGCTTTCTTT
14,TRBV5-1,NA,NA,TRBJ2-4,CASSLEQIKNIQYF,TGCGCCAGCAGCTTGGAACAGATCAAAAACATTCAGTACTTC
14,TRBV19,NA,NA,TRBJ1-4,CASSERRSNEKLFF,TGTGCCAGTAGTGAGCGTCGTTCTAATGAAAAACTGTTTTTT